This passage covers 28 T cell receptor beta chains from one sample sequenced in a study of technical replicates of blood from a handful of donors. Here immunoSEQ multiplex PCR was the method, and the copy in TCRdb shows in-frame clones only, minus some. The repertoire holds tens of thousands of clones, with around nine tenths as singletons. Sequencing was performed on T cells isolated from PBMCs. These receptors all come from a human donor in good health.

This clone was detected a few times. The chain couples TRBV7-3 to TRBJ2-2; D is perhaps TRBD2 (6 bases). CDR3 length: 14 residues. Germline-derived CDR1 and CDR2 are SGHTA and FQGTGA. The V end was cut by 4 bases, the J end by 5 bases, with 11 bases between. The CDR3 loop is CASSSHGGTGELFF. The CDR3 coding sequence is TGTGCCAGCAGCTCCCATGGGGGGACCGGGGAGCTGTTTTTT.

J is TRBJ2-7 and V is TRBV30; D ambiguous. Germline CDR1 is GTSNPN and CDR2 is SVGIG (reference sequence). CDR3 size: 12 residues. Trimming stripped 5 bases from V and 2 bases from J, with 10 bases between. The CDR3 region has the DNA TGTGCCTGGGAGGATTCAACCTACGAGCAGTACTTC. Its protein is CAWEDSTYEQYF.

The genes are TRBV18 and TRBJ1-3, with TRBD1 as a possible D gene (6 bases). Germline V gene data show CDR1 as KGHSH and CDR2 as LQKENI. Trimming took off 3 bases at V and 8 bases at J, with 11 bases between the two ends. The CDR3 is 13 amino acids. DNA of the CDR3: TGTGCCAGCTCACCGTTGTCAGGGGACACCATATATTTT. Its translation: CASSPLSGDTIYF.

The V and J genes are TRBV4-1 and TRBJ2-1; 8 positions match TRBD1. Germline V CDR1 and CDR2: MGHRA, YSYEKL. The CDR3 sequence is 17 residues long. V lost 3 bases, J lost 4 bases, and 11 bases stayed unmatched. Here the CDR3 reads CASSQVYGQGSYNEQFF. Written as DNA, the CDR3 is TGCGCCAGCAGCCAGGTGTACGGACAGGGCTCTTACAATGAGCAGTTCTTC.

The rearrangement uses TRBV5-1 and TRBJ2-3, with D possibly matching TRBD2 (6 bases). CDR1 is SGHRS and CDR2 is YFSETQ in the germline V gene. Trimming took 5 bases from V and 0 from J, leaving 16 bases between them. This CDR3 spans 16 amino acids. CDR3 residues: CASRAGRLSSTDTQYF. The CDR3 DNA follows: TGCGCCAGCAGGGCGGGGCGGCTCTCTAGCACAGATACGCAGTATTTT.

The chain is built from TRBV27 and TRBJ2-7; 12 bases are shared with TRBD2. The ends lost 2 bases at V and 4 bases at J; junction bases unmatched: 9. Germline CDR1 MNHEY, CDR2 SMNVEV (reference sequence). This CDR3 contains 17 residues. CDR3 nucleotides: TGTGCCAGCAGTTTACCCCCGGGACTAGCGGGTTCGTACGAGCAGTACTTC. Translation gives CASSLPPGLAGSYEQYF.

This rearrangement joins TRBV10-3 to TRBJ1-1; no firm D call. The CDR3 runs to 17 residues. The V gene's germline CDR1 is ENHRY and CDR2 SYGVKD. V shed 0 bases and J shed 0 bases, with 14 bases lying between them. The CDR3 protein is CAISESSGAIMNTEAFF. CDR3 bases: TGTGCCATCAGTGAGTCGTCAGGCGCAATAATGAACACTGAAGCTTTCTTT.

The chain links TRBV29-1 to TRBJ2-7; no reliable D call. The length of the CDR3 is 11 residues. Deletions cut 6 bases from V and 0 bases from J, with 6 bases between. In germline, CDR1 is SQVTM, CDR2 ANQGSEA. The CDR3 bases are TGCAGCGTCGTTAGCTCCTACGAGCAGTACTTC. Translation: CSVVSSYEQYF.

The rearrangement links TRBV6-1 to TRBJ2-1; 13 nucleotides match TRBD2. Germline CDR1 and CDR2: MNHNS and SASEGT. The J segment lost 8 bases and the V segment lost 10 bases, leaving 5 bases of the junction unmatched. The CDR3 loop spans 13 amino acids. CDR3 residues: CATRTSGSDEQFF. CDR3 in DNA: TGTGCCACCCGGACTAGCGGGAGCGATGAGCAGTTCTTC.

This clone has a single count. The chain combines TRBV7-3 with TRBJ2-3; D not certain. Trimming left V 5 bases short and J 0 bases short, with 6 bases between. CDR1 is SGHTA, CDR2 FQGTGA, per germline. The CDR3 consists of 13 residues. CDR3 amino acids: CASSATSTDTQYF. The CDR3 DNA reads TGTGCCAGCAGCGCAACTAGCACAGATACGCAGTATTTT.

The chain uses TRBV27 and TRBJ2-2, with 14 nucleotides matching TRBD2. Germline V gives CDR1 MNHEY, CDR2 SMNVEV (reference sequence). The CDR3 totals 20 residues. The ends lost 5 bases at V and 3 bases at J; junction bases unmatched: 14. The CDR3 is CASSHTHRGLAGEYTGELFF. CDR3 in DNA: TGTGCCAGCAGTCACACCCACCGGGGACTAGCGGGAGAGTACACCGGGGAGCTGTTTTTT.

V usage is TRBV29-1 and J usage is TRBJ2-7, with TRBD2 identical over 8 bases. V shed 1 base, J shed 0 bases, and the junction held 2 bases outside the gene matches. Germline V CDR1 and CDR2: SQVTM, ANQGSEA. The CDR3 is 14 residues long. CDR3 loop: CSVEGREVSYEQYF. CDR3 bases: TGCAGCGTTGAAGGGCGGGAGGTCTCCTACGAGCAGTACTTC.

The V gene is TRBV11-3, the J gene TRBJ2-5; the match to TRBD2 covers 9 bases. CDR3 length equals 15 residues. Trimming at V came to 4 bases and at J to 1 base, leaving 4 bases not matched to a gene. Germline CDR1 and CDR2: SGHNT and YENEEA. The CDR3 DNA is TGTGCCAGCAGCTCGGGACTAGCTAGCCAAGAGACCCAGTACTTC. Protein sequence: CASSSGLASQETQYF. Full variable domain (missing parts from reference TRBV11-3 and TRBJ2-5): EAGVVQSPRYKIIEKKQPVAFWCNPISGHNTLYWYLQNLGQGPELLIRYENEEAVDDSQLPKDRFSAERLKGVDSTLKIQPAELGDSAVYLCASSSGLASQETQYFGPGTRLLVL.

The chain is built from TRBV7-9 and TRBJ1-5, with a tentative D call TRBD1 (6 bases). This CDR3 has 14 amino acids. Germline loops: CDR1 SEHNR, CDR2 FQNEAQ (reference sequence). V lost 1 base, J lost 3 bases, and 7 bases lay in between. The CDR3 sequence: CASSLGGLNQPQHF. The CDR3 coding sequence is TGTGCCAGCAGCTTAGGGGGGCTCAATCAGCCCCAGCATTTT.

The chain joins TRBV11-3 to TRBJ1-2; 9 bases are a match to TRBD1. The germline CDR1 and CDR2 sequences are SGHNT and YENEEA. The CDR3 loop spans 13 amino acids. With V trimmed by 9 bases and J by 6 bases, 8 bases remained unmatched. CDR3 DNA: TGTGCCAGTACAGGGGGCGGGTCAGATGGCTACACCTTC. Residues: CASTGGGSDGYTF.

J is TRBJ1-4 and V is TRBV27; 8 bases align to TRBD1. In germline, CDR1 is MNHEY, CDR2 SMNVEV (reference sequence). Losses at the gene ends were 0 bases for V and 0 bases for J; bases not matched to a gene: 9. The CDR3 covers 19 residues. The CDR3 loop reads CASSLSIGQGSATNEKLFF. For the CDR3, the DNA is TGTGCCAGCAGTTTATCGATAGGACAGGGCTCTGCAACTAATGAAAAACTGTTTTTT.

The chain combines TRBV6-1 with TRBJ1-1; no firm D call. This CDR3 has 13 amino acids. The germline gives CDR1 MNHNS, CDR2 SASEGT. Trimming took off 4 bases at V and 0 bases at J, with 6 bases between the two ends. CDR3: CASSVTLNTEAFF. As DNA, the CDR3 is TGTGCCAGCAGTGTCACATTGAACACTGAAGCTTTCTTT.

V is TRBV7-3 and J is TRBJ2-3, with 9 nucleotides matching TRBD2. This CDR3 spans 15 amino acids. Germline V gene sequence: CDR1 SGHTA, CDR2 FQGTGA. Germline trimming cut 5 bases from V and 3 bases from J; bases unmatched to any gene: 6. CDR3 loop: CASSPIAGDTDTQYF. As DNA, the CDR3 is TGTGCCAGCAGCCCAATAGCGGGAGATACAGATACGCAGTATTTT.

The chain uses TRBV27 and TRBJ2-5, with D maybe TRBD2 (6 bases). Trimming removed 5 bases from V and 1 base from J, with 17 bases in between. The CDR3 has 16 residues. Germline V gives CDR1 MNHEY, CDR2 SMNVEV (reference sequence). CDR3 amino acids: CASSLLRRGGQETQYF. The DNA for the CDR3 is TGTGCCAGCAGTCTCCTGAGGAGGGGAGGCCAAGAGACCCAGTACTTC.

The J gene is TRBJ1-3, the V gene TRBV6-5, with 7 positions matching TRBD1. Germline CDR1 and CDR2: MNHEY and SVGAGI. V lost 6 bases, J lost 4 bases, and 6 bases stayed unmatched. The CDR3 extends over 14 amino acids. Here the CDR3 DNA reads TGTGCCAGCAGCTCCACAGGGGTAGGAAACACCATATATTTT. Its protein product is CASSSTGVGNTIYF.

The V and J genes are TRBV21-1 and TRBJ2-5; the D call TRBD1 from the table was never checked on the DNA. TRBV21-1 is flagged as a pseudogene. The length of the CDR3 is 17 residues. CDR3 in amino acids: CASSQPQTGGYEETQYF. As DNA, the CDR3 is TGTGCCAGCAGCCAGCCCCAGACAGGGGGGTATGAAGAGACCCAGTACTTC.

V gene TRBV6-6 combines with J gene TRBJ2-1; a weak D match, TRBD2 (5 bases). The CDR3 consists of 13 residues. The V and J ends lost 5 bases and 6 bases respectively, with 11 bases between them. Looked up from germline, CDR1 is MNHNY and CDR2 is SVGAGI (reference sequence). The CDR3 DNA follows: TGTGCCAGCAGTCCCGGGGTGGGCAATGAGCAGTTCTTC. Translating it yields CASSPGVGNEQFF.

This chain connects TRBV30 to TRBJ2-2, with 8 bases lining up with TRBD2. Trimming cost V 5 bases and J 4 bases; bases outside gene matches: 6. The CDR3 has 14 residues. CDR1 GTSNPN and CDR2 SVGIG come from the germline V gene (reference sequence). CDR3 nucleotides: TGTGCCTGGTCTAGCGGGCTGAGCACCGGGGAGCTGTTTTTT. Protein: CAWSSGLSTGELFF.

J is TRBJ2-1 and V is TRBV2, with TRBD1 matching 9 bases. Trimming took 5 bases from V and 7 from J; bases not matched to a gene: 9. In germline, CDR1 is SNHLY, CDR2 FYNNEI. The CDR3 has 15 amino acids. The CDR3 region has the DNA TGTGCCAGCAGTCCTGACAGGGGGGCGGGAAATGAGCAGTTCTTC. Protein sequence: CASSPDRGAGNEQFF.

The chain uses TRBV9 and TRBJ2-7; D call uncertain. V was trimmed by 0 bases and J by 2 bases, leaving 12 bases between them. Per the germline V gene, CDR1 is SGDLS and CDR2 is YYNGEE. There are 15 residues in the CDR3. CDR3 in amino acids: CASSVGGPFTYEQYF. The DNA for the CDR3 is TGTGCCAGCAGCGTAGGCGGTCCCTTTACCTACGAGCAGTACTTC.

The chain uses TRBV2 and TRBJ2-7; 7 bases map to TRBD1. J lost 3 bases, V lost 6 bases, and 2 bases had no gene match. The CDR3 has 12 amino acids. CDR1 and CDR2 (germline): SNHLY, FYNNEI. The CDR3 sequence: CASRQGNYEQYF. Written as DNA, the CDR3 is TGTGCCAGCAGACAGGGGAACTACGAGCAGTACTTC.

The V call is TRBV5-1, the J call TRBJ1-2; D perhaps matches TRBD1 (5 bases). In germline, CDR1 is SGHRS, CDR2 YFSETQ. This CDR3 has 15 residues. V lost 4 bases to trimming and J lost 7 bases, with 20 bases between them. In DNA, the CDR3 is TGCGCCAGCAGCCTACGACAGCCCAGGCGGGGTGGCTACACCTTC. Translation gives CASSLRQPRRGGYTF. The whole variable domain, filled in from reference TRBV5-1 and TRBJ1-2, reads KAGVTQTPRYLIKTRGQQVTLSCSPISGHRSVSWYQQTPGQGLQFLFEYFSETQRNKGNFPGRFSGRQFSNSRSEMNVSTLELGDSALYLCASSLRQPRRGGYTFGSGTRLTVV.

The chain combines TRBV9 with TRBJ2-3, with 7 bases that match TRBD1. After removal of 3 bases from V and 4 bases from J, the junction contained 2 bases not matched to a gene. Germline-derived CDR1 and CDR2 are SGDLS and YYNGEE. The CDR3 length is 13 residues. CDR3 protein: CASSADRADTQYF. The CDR3 DNA is TGTGCCAGCAGCGCCGACAGGGCAGATACGCAGTATTTT.